This is a list of T cell receptor beta chains from one sample in a study of T cell repertoires in cytomegalovirus infection. Their antigen targets remain unknown. TCRdb ran MiXCR on the reads and lists one entry per CDR3 protein. This sample carries roughly 990,000 distinct CDR3 sequences, approximately 31% of them seen once, and the ten largest clones take roughly 13%. Source: cultured CD8+ T cells from PBMCs, taken from culture after CMV antigen stimulation. These receptors were taken from a human donor in good health (CMV status not recorded). Some clones in this sample may be carry-over from other donors' samples. CDR3s include the opening cysteine and the closing phenylalanine or tryptophan. The D gene is left open where the match is weak. Clone size is given for some rows only: seen once, a few or many times, or a class if the clone is expanded.

d_gene,j_gene,abundance,v_gene,CDR3aa,CDR3nt
.,TRBJ2-1,.,TRBV7-9,CASSPRAGRLDEQFF,TGTGCCAGCAGCCCCCGGGCAGGGAGGCTGGATGAGCAGTTCTTC
.,TRBJ1-3,.,TRBV7-6,CASSPRNRVKFSGNTIYF,TGTGCCAGCAGCCCTAGGAACAGGGTAAAATTCTCTGGAAACACCATATATTTT
TRBD2,TRBJ2-1,.,TRBV7-9,CASSIPGAGYNEQFF,TGTGCCAGCAGCATACCGGGAGCGGGATACAATGAGCAGTTCTTC
.,TRBJ1-1,many,TRBV7-9,CASSPLPALINMNTEAFF,TGTGCCAGCAGCCCACTTCCCGCATTAATCAACATGAACACTGAAGCTTTCTTT
.,TRBJ2-3,many,TRBV4-2,CASSQEVGSTDTQYF,TGTGCCAGCAGCCAAGAAGTTGGGAGCACAGATACGCAGTATTTT
TRBD2,TRBJ2-2,.,TRBV10-3,CAISDVSGGPNTGELFF,TGTGCCATCAGTGACGTTAGCGGGGGCCCTAACACCGGGGAGCTGTTTTTT
.,TRBJ1-5,.,TRBV7-6,CASSLEEGGFGQPQHF,TGTGCCAGCAGCTTGGAGGAAGGGGGATTCGGGCAGCCCCAGCATTTT
TRBD1,TRBJ1-1,few,TRBV12-3/TRBV12-4,CASSFPQGREAFF,TGTGCCAGCAGTTTTCCACAGGGGCGAGAAGCTTTCTTT
.,TRBJ2-3,.,TRBV7-3,CASSLLGRGYTDTQYF,TGTGCCAGCAGCCTACTCGGACGTGGTTACACAGATACGCAGTATTTT
TRBD1,TRBJ1-2,few,TRBV27,CASRSYVGQGGTGYGYTF,TGTGCCAGCAGATCCTACGTGGGACAGGGGGGAACGGGCTATGGCTACACCTTC
.,TRBJ1-1,few,TRBV29-1,CSVEDRTGGTEAFF,TGCAGCGTTGAAGATCGCACGGGAGGTACTGAAGCTTTCTTT
TRBD2,TRBJ2-3,few,TRBV12-3/TRBV12-4,CASSRTSGVGDTQYF,TGTGCCAGCAGCAGGACTAGCGGGGTGGGGGATACGCAGTATTTT
TRBD1,TRBJ1-4,.,TRBV6-5,CASSYIKGAGEKLFF,TGTGCCAGCAGTTACATCAAGGGGGCGGGCGAAAAACTGTTTTTT
.,TRBJ2-7,few,TRBV12-3/TRBV12-4,CASSFVGYEQYF,TGTGCCAGCAGTTTCGTTGGTTACGAGCAGTACTTC
TRBD1,TRBJ2-1,.,TRBV20-1,CSLWDSYNEQFF,TGCAGCTTATGGGACAGTTACAATGAGCAGTTCTTC
TRBD1,TRBJ2-5,.,TRBV7-4,CASRPGTGRQETQYF,TGTGCCAGCAGACCCGGGACAGGACGACAAGAGACCCAGTACTTC
TRBD1,TRBJ2-7,.,TRBV16,CASSDRVLGSYEQYF,TGTGCCAGCAGCGACAGGGTTTTAGGGTCCTACGAGCAGTACTTC
.,TRBJ1-3,.,TRBV7-6,CASSGQFRTGNTIYF,TGTGCCAGCAGCGGTCAGTTCAGGACTGGAAACACCATATATTTT
.,TRBJ1-2,.,TRBV6-2/TRBV6-3,CASSTRVNYGYTF,TGTGCCAGCAGTACCAGGGTAAACTATGGCTACACCTTC
TRBD1,TRBJ1-6,.,TRBV4-1,CASSQAGGAGYSPLHF,TGCGCCAGCAGCCAGGCAGGGGGCGCGGGGTATTCACCCCTCCACTTT
.,TRBJ1-2,.,TRBV20-1,CSAREGRDVANYGYTF,TGCAGTGCTAGAGAAGGGCGAGACGTAGCTAACTATGGCTACACCTTC
.,TRBJ1-6,.,TRBV6-1,CASIPGWVSYNSPLHF,TGTGCCAGCATTCCGGGCTGGGTCTCCTATAATTCACCCCTCCACTTT
.,TRBJ2-6,few,TRBV15,CATSTTPGANVLTF,TGTGCCACCAGCACGACCCCTGGGGCCAACGTCCTGACTTTC
TRBD1,TRBJ1-2,.,TRBV4-2,CASSQIPTGTDGYTF,TGTGCCAGCAGCCAGATCCCGACCGGGACAGATGGCTACACCTTC
.,TRBJ2-7,.,TRBV7-9,CASSTRGYEQYF,TGTGCCAGCAGCACTAGGGGGTACGAGCAGTACTTC
TRBD1,TRBJ1-2,.,TRBV28,CASSWDRVALGYTF,TGTGCCAGCAGCTGGGACAGGGTTGCCCTTGGCTACACCTTC
.,TRBJ1-6,.,TRBV6-8,CASSHQGSSYNSPLHF,TGTGCCAGCAGTCATCAGGGGAGCTCCTATAATTCACCCCTCCACTTT
.,TRBJ1-1,many,TRBV7-6,CASSSLTGPEAFF,TGTGCCAGCAGCTCTTTAACAGGGCCTGAAGCTTTCTTT
.,TRBJ1-2,.,TRBV7-6,CASSLSTDLLLNYGYTF,TGTGCCAGCAGCTTATCGACAGACCTCCTTCTCAACTATGGCTACACCTTC
.,TRBJ2-7,.,TRBV7-2,CASSPSGGNTYEQYF,TGTGCCAGCAGCCCCTCCGGGGGCAACACCTACGAGCAGTACTTC
.,TRBJ2-5,many,TRBV7-9,CASSFSPGPQETQYF,TGTGCCAGCAGTTTTTCTCCGGGACCTCAAGAGACCCAGTACTTC
TRBD2,TRBJ2-1,.,TRBV5-4,CASSFSGGALIEQFF,TGTGCCAGCAGCTTTAGCGGGGGGGCCTTAATTGAGCAGTTCTTC
.,TRBJ1-3,.,TRBV12-5,CASGWLSGNTIYF,TGTGCTAGTGGTTGGCTGAGTGGAAACACCATATATTTT
TRBD1,TRBJ1-5,few,TRBV10-3,CAISAGDSQPQHF,TGTGCCATCAGTGCGGGGGACAGCCAGCCCCAGCATTTT
.,TRBJ2-1,.,TRBV10-3,CAISEGESSYNEQFF,TGTGCTATCAGTGAGGGGGAGTCGTCCTACAATGAGCAGTTCTTC
TRBD1,TRBJ2-3,.,TRBV7-9,CASSSRTGEVDTQYF,TGTGCCAGCAGCTCCCGGACAGGGGAAGTAGATACGCAGTATTTT